This T cell receptor (beta chain) was documented in a study of blood T cell repertoires in COVID-19. The wider study: From the United States, Italy and Spain came samples of acute and convalescent COVID-19.

Original data processing: Estimated nucleated cell counts came from reference gene primer amplification. Assay used: immunoSEQ multiplex PCR; TCRdb lists only in-frame clones, some missing. That table gives V, J and clone size, and the DNA gave D and trimming. In the table there are approximately 330,000 clones, roughly 90% of which are singletons. The Seattle patients joined while their infection was active and were tracked longitudinally afterward. This clonotype was sampled from a man in his thirties or forties with COVID-19, enrolled during active disease. The sample comprised peripheral blood.

CDR3 sequence: CASSHRGTGGGETQYF. CDR3 bases: TGCGCCAGCAGCCACAGAGGGACAGGGGGAGGGGAGACCCAGTACTTC. This sequence joins TRBV5-1 and TRBJ2-5, with 11 bases identical to TRBD1. Trimming removed 4 bases from V and 5 bases from J; junction bases left unmatched: 10. There are 16 residues in the CDR3. Looked up from germline, CDR1 is SGHRS and CDR2 is YFSETQ. The complete variable domain, with remaining parts taken from reference TRBV5-1 and TRBJ2-5, reads KAGVTQTPRYLIKTRGQQVTLSCSPISGHRSVSWYQQTPGQGLQFLFEYFSETQRNKGNFPGRFSGRQFSNSRSEMNVSTLELGDSALYLCASSHRGTGGGETQYFGPGTRLLVL.